These 20 T cell receptor beta chains were all obtained from the same sample, sequenced in a study of cytomegalovirus exposure and HLA in healthy donors. PCR was performed using 60 Vbeta and 13 Jbeta primers. Clones were read by immunoSEQ multiplex PCR, and TCRdb kept only the in-frame ones, dropping some. This sample yields roughly 180,000 clones, of which nearly 80% are seen a single time; about 2.6% belongs to the top ten. The specimen sequenced was PBMCs. Receptors originate from a female donor in good health and CMV-seronegative.

This clone was found once. V gene TRBV19 combines with J gene TRBJ2-2, with a weak D call TRBD2 (6 bases). V lost 4 bases to trimming and J lost 3 bases, with 21 bases between them. Germline values: CDR1 LNHDA, CDR2 SQIVND (reference sequence). The CDR3 has 18 residues. The CDR3 bases are TGTGCCAGTAGTACGCGGGACCCACGCGAAACGCACACCGGGGAGCTGTTTTTT. This translates into CASSTRDPRETHTGELFF.

The table lists this clone with a few counts. This chain uses TRBV11-1 with TRBJ1-2, with unresolved D. This CDR3 contains 16 residues. Trimming removed 5 bases at V and 2 bases at J, with 18 bases between. Looked up from germline, CDR1 is SGHAT and CDR2 is FQDESV (reference sequence). CDR3 residues: CASSPDFGRANYGYTF. The CDR3, as DNA: TGTGCCAGCAGCCCGGACTTCGGACGGGCGAACTATGGCTACACCTTC. Complete variable domain (other parts from reference TRBV11-1 and TRBJ1-2): EAEVAQSPRYKITEKSQAVAFWCDPISGHATLYWYRQILGQGPELLVQFQDESVVDDSQLPKDRFSAERLKGVDSTLKIQPAELGDSAMYLCASSPDFGRANYGYTFGSGTRLTVV.

The V call is TRBV5-1, the J call TRBJ2-1, with D possibly being TRBD1 (6 bases). This CDR3 region has 15 residues. Trimming cost V 0 bases and J 5 bases, with 12 bases left between them. Germline lookup yields CDR1 SGHRS and CDR2 YFSETQ. The CDR3 nucleotides are TGCGCCAGCAGCTTGGGGCAGGCAGGGGACAATGAGCAGTTCTTC. Encoded protein: CASSLGQAGDNEQFF.

The V call is TRBV29-1, the J call TRBJ2-3, with TRBD1 as a possible D gene (6 bases). V was pared by 4 bases and J by 4 bases, with 15 bases between. The CDR3 length is 14 residues. Germline-derived CDR1 and CDR2 are SQVTM and ANQGSEA. As DNA, the CDR3 is TGCAGCGTTGTGGGCCAGGGGATGGCAGATACGCAGTATTTT. Translating it yields CSVVGQGMADTQYF.

This clone was counted a few times. The CDR3 region has the DNA TGCAGCGTTGAAAGAAGTAGCTATGGCTACACCTTC. Translation: CSVERSSYGYTF. The V and J genes are TRBV29-1 and TRBJ1-2; D unresolved. The germline V gene encodes CDR1 SQVTM and CDR2 ANQGSEA. The V and J ends lost 2 bases and 4 bases respectively, with 8 bases between them. CDR3 length equals 12 residues.

Notes on this clone: A junction boundary mismatches the germline segment, possibly from a read error. V and J are TRBV7-9 and TRBJ2-2; 7 bases agree with TRBD1. Germline V gene sequence: CDR1 SEHNR, CDR2 FQNEAQ (reference sequence). The CDR3 contains 17 residues. The CDR3 nucleotides are TGTTCCAGCAGCTTAAGAACAGGGGCCTTCAACACCGGGGAGCTGTTTTTT. Translation: CSSSLRTGAFNTGELFF.

The chain has TRBV15 and TRBJ1-1; D ambiguous. The CDR3 totals 16 residues. V lost 1 base, J lost 0 bases, and 12 bases lay in between. Germline lookup yields CDR1 LNHNV and CDR2 YYDKDF (reference sequence). The chain's CDR3 is CATSRGTPGVNTEAFF. The CDR3 region has the DNA TGTGCCACCAGCAGAGGAACCCCCGGGGTGAACACTGAAGCTTTCTTT.

The chain couples TRBV27 to TRBJ2-7; weak D call: TRBD1 (7 bases). V dropped 7 bases and J dropped 0 bases, with 25 bases sitting between them. Germline CDR1 reads MNHEY; CDR2 reads SMNVEV (reference sequence). The CDR3 totals 18 residues. The CDR3 DNA follows: TGTGCCAGCACCCCCTCGGGAGCAAGGGGGCTTAGCTCCTACGAGCAGTACTTC. This codes for CASTPSGARGLSSYEQYF.

The chain employs TRBV2 and TRBJ2-1; 10 nucleotides agree with TRBD2. The CDR3 runs to 14 residues. V dropped 7 bases and J dropped 1; count of bases not matched to a gene: 1. Germline CDR1 SNHLY, CDR2 FYNNEI. CDR3 sequence: CASKAGGSYNEQFF. In DNA form, the CDR3 reads TGTGCCAGCAAAGCGGGGGGGTCCTACAATGAGCAGTTCTTC.

A single count supports this clone. The V and J genes are TRBV9 and TRBJ1-1; TRBD1 matches 9 bases. The germline CDR1 and CDR2 sequences are SGDLS and YYNGEE. V trimming: 3 bases; J trimming: 3 bases; junction bases outside the gene matches: 6. The CDR3 sequence is 15 residues long. The CDR3 DNA is TGTGCCAGCAGCGCTTACGACAGGGGGTACACTGAAGCTTTCTTT. Residues: CASSAYDRGYTEAFF.

The chain links TRBV9 to TRBJ1-1; D is possibly TRBD1 (5 bases). Germline V CDR1 and CDR2: SGDLS, YYNGEE. This CDR3 is 14 amino acids long. The ends were cut back, 4 bases at V and 5 bases at J, with 15 bases in the middle. The CDR3 loop is CASSPGGRGTEAFF. The CDR3 DNA reads TGTGCCAGCAGCCCAGGTGGCCGGGGGACTGAAGCTTTCTTT.

The chain joins TRBV4-3 to TRBJ1-2; TRBD1 aligns across 8 bases. The CDR3 is made up of 16 amino acids. Germline CDR1 reads LGHNA; CDR2 reads YSLEER. With V trimmed by 3 bases and J by 6 bases, 12 bases remained unmatched. CDR3 sequence: CASSQLRQGAVNGYTF. DNA for the CDR3: TGCGCCAGCAGCCAGCTCCGGCAGGGGGCTGTTAATGGCTACACCTTC.

A few counts support this clone. The V and J genes are TRBV19 and TRBJ2-2; tentatively, D is TRBD2 (6 bases). Germline V lookup: CDR1 LNHDA, CDR2 SQIVND (reference sequence). V gave up 7 bases and J gave up 0 bases, with 9 bases separating them. This CDR3 region has 14 residues. The CDR3 DNA follows: TGTGCCAGTAATTGGGGGGCGAACACCGGGGAGCTGTTTTTT. It specifies CASNWGANTGELFF.

This clone was counted a single time. J is TRBJ2-2 and V is TRBV5-1; a weak D match, TRBD2 (6 bases). Germline assignment: CDR1 SGHRS and CDR2 YFSETQ. V was cut by 4 bases and J by 5 bases, with 15 bases left in between. This CDR3 has 15 amino acids. The CDR3 protein is CASSVGPEGTGELFF. Written as DNA, the CDR3 is TGCGCCAGCAGCGTCGGACCGGAGGGGACCGGGGAGCTGTTTTTT. Filled out from reference TRBV5-1 and TRBJ2-2, the complete variable domain reads KAGVTQTPRYLIKTRGQQVTLSCSPISGHRSVSWYQQTPGQGLQFLFEYFSETQRNKGNFPGRFSGRQFSNSRSEMNVSTLELGDSALYLCASSVGPEGTGELFFGEGSRLTVL.

Comment on this clone: The junction does not match germline at one end; this may be a read error. Different DNA sequences within this sample yield the same CDR3. V is TRBV30 and J is TRBJ2-3, with 9 bases that match TRBD1. CDR3 size: 15 residues. CDR1 GTSNPN and CDR2 SVGIG come from the germline V gene (reference sequence). CDR3 DNA sequence: TGTGCCTGGAGCGAACAGGGGGCCGGCACGGATACGCAGTATTTT. It is translated as CAWSEQGAGTDTQYF.

V usage is TRBV5-4 and J usage is TRBJ1-2; TRBD1 might be the D (6 bases). Germline CDR1 reads SGHNT; CDR2 reads YYREEE (reference sequence). V was cut by 3 bases and J by 0 bases, with 15 bases left in between. The CDR3 covers 16 residues. CDR3 coding DNA: TGTGCCAGCAGCTCGACCCCAGGGGTCCCTAACTATGGCTACACCTTC. Protein: CASSSTPGVPNYGYTF. Together with reference TRBV5-4 and TRBJ1-2, the CDR3 gives the full variable domain: ETGVTQSPTHLIKTRGQQVTLRCSSQSGHNTVSWYQQALGQGPQFIFQYYREEENGRGNFPPRFSGLQFPNYSSELNVNALELDDSALYLCASSSTPGVPNYGYTFGSGTRLTVV.

The rearrangement joins TRBV7-9 to TRBJ2-3, with D possibly TRBD1 on 5 matching bases. The DNA matches TRBJ1-5 better at its end, which makes the J call doubtful. Germline V CDR1 and CDR2: SEHNR, FQNEAQ (reference sequence). This CDR3 is built from 16 residues. CDR3 residues: CASSPLSGGSTDTQHF. CDR3 nucleotides: TGTGCCAGCAGCCCTCTCAGCGGGGGAAGCACAGATACGCAGCATTTT.

This clone was observed once. This specimen includes other DNA sequences encoding the same CDR3. The genes are TRBV6-5 and TRBJ1-2; a possible D gene is TRBD1 (5 bases). Germline V gives CDR1 MNHEY, CDR2 SVGAGI. Deletions cut 2 bases from V and 4 bases from J, with 5 bases between. CDR3 length: 12 amino acids. In DNA, the CDR3 is TGTGCCAGCAGTTACGACAGCTATGGCTACACCTTC. This codes for CASSYDSYGYTF.

This chain connects TRBV9 to TRBJ2-3, with D possibly matching TRBD2 (5 bases). V lost 4 bases and J lost 1, with 10 bases in between. The CDR3 totals 14 residues. The germline V gene has CDR1 SGDLS and CDR2 YYNGEE. The CDR3 DNA is TGTGCCAGCAGCACCGGACTTCGCACAGATACGCAGTATTTT. It translates to CASSTGLRTDTQYF.

As for this clone: Other DNA sequences in this sample translate to the same CDR3. V and J are TRBV15 and TRBJ2-1, with 8 nucleotides matching TRBD2. The V and J ends lost 1 base and 10 bases, in that order; junction bases with no gene match: 15. This CDR3 region has 17 residues. Germline V gene data show CDR1 as LNHNV and CDR2 as YYDKDF (reference sequence). The CDR3, as DNA: TGTGCCACCAGCAGAGGGCGGGGGGACGGTAGGCAAAGGGAGCAGTTCTTC. Translating it yields CATSRGRGDGRQREQFF.